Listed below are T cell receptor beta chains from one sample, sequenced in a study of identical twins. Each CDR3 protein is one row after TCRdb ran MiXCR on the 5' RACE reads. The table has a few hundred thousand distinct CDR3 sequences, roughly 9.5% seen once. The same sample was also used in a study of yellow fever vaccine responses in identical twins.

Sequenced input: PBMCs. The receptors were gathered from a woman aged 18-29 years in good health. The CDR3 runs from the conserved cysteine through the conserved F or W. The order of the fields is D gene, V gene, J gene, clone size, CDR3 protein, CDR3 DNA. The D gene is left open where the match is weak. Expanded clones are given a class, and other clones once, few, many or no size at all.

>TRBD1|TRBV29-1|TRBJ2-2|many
CSFSPRQGNTGELFF
TGCAGCTTCTCCCCCAGACAGGGAAACACCGGGGAGCTGTTTTTT
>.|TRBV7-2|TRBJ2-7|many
CASSLDAGVHEQYF
TGTGCCAGCAGCTTAGATGCCGGAGTCCACGAGCAGTACTTC
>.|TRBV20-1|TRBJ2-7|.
CSARVVGGEQYF
TGCAGTGCTAGGGTTGTAGGGGGCGAGCAGTACTTC
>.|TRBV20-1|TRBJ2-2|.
CSAQDKNTGELFF
TGCAGTGCCCAGGACAAGAACACCGGGGAGCTGTTTTTT
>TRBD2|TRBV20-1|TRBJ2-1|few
CSAIAGGGYNEQFF
TGCAGTGCTATTGCGGGAGGCGGCTACAATGAGCAGTTCTTC
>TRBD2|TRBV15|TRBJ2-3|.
CATSTGTSVTQYF
TGTGCCACCAGCACCGGGACTAGCGTTACGCAGTATTTT
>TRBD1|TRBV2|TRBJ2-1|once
CASSGTGASQQFF
TGTGCCAGCAGCGGGACAGGGGCTTCCCAGCAGTTCTTC
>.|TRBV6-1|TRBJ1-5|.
CASSEWGHSNQPQHF
TGTGCCAGCAGTGAATGGGGACATAGCAATCAGCCCCAGCATTTT
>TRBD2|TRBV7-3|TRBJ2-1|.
CASSLSGGPLYNEQFF
TGTGCCAGCAGCTTAAGCGGGGGGCCCCTATACAATGAGCAGTTCTTC
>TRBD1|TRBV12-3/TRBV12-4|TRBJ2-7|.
CASSLVDRVLEQYF
TGTGCCAGCAGTTTGGTTGACAGGGTGCTCGAGCAGTACTTC
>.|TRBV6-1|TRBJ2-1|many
CASNSIPYNEQFF
TGTGCCAGCAACTCCATCCCCTACAATGAGCAGTTCTTC
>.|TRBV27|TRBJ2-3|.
CAARRDSSDTQYF
TGTGCCGCAAGGAGGGACTCGTCAGATACGCAGTATTTT
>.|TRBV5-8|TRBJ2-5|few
CASSLAGRYQETQYF
TGTGCCAGCAGCTTGGCAGGGCGGTACCAAGAGACCCAGTACTTC
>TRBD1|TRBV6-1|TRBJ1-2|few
CASSEANRGIYGYTF
TGTGCCAGCAGTGAAGCGAACAGGGGCATCTATGGCTACACCTTC
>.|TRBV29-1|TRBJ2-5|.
CSVEGPGRETQYF
TGCAGCGTTGAAGGGCCTGGCAGGGAGACCCAGTACTTC
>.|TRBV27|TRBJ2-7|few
CASSSGLIYEQYF
TGTGCCAGCAGCTCAGGCCTTATCTACGAGCAGTACTTC
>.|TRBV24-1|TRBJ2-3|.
CATSDRQEYTDTQYF
TGTGCCACCAGTGACCGACAGGAATACACAGATACGCAGTATTTT
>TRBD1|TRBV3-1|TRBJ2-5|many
CASSQDDRVASVGQETQYF
TGTGCCAGCAGCCAAGATGACAGGGTGGCATCGGTTGGGCAAGAGACCCAGTACTTC
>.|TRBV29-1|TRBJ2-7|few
CSGKTAYEQYF
TGCAGCGGCAAGACAGCCTACGAGCAGTACTTC
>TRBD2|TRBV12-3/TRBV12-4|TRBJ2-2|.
CASSSPGLAGPTGELFF
TGTGCCAGCAGTTCCCCGGGACTAGCGGGACCCACCGGGGAGCTGTTTTTT
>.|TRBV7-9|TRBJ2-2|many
CASHSSTGELFF
TGTGCCAGCCACTCTAGCACCGGGGAGCTGTTTTTT
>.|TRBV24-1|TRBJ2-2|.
CATSDPGAQGETGELFF
TGTGCCACCAGTGATCCGGGAGCCCAGGGGGAGACCGGGGAGCTGTTTTTT
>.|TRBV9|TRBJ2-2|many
CASSVVRNTGELFF
TGTGCCAGCAGCGTAGTTAGGAACACCGGGGAGCTGTTTTTT
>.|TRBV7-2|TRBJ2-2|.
CASSLSTGSTGELFF
TGTGCCAGCAGCTTATCGACAGGAAGCACCGGGGAGCTGTTTTTT
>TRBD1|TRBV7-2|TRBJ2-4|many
CASSVPRTGGNIQYF
TGTGCCAGCAGCGTCCCTAGGACAGGGGGCAACATTCAGTACTTC
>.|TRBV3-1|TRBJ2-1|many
CASSQDEGLGEQFF
TGTGCCAGCAGCCAAGATGAGGGGTTGGGTGAGCAGTTCTTC
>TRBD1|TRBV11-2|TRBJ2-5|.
CASSLSWGADREETQYF
TGTGCCAGCAGCTTGTCTTGGGGGGCGGACAGGGAAGAGACCCAGTACTTC
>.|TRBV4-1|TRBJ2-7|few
CASSQELGGGYEQYF
TGCGCCAGCAGCCAAGAGCTGGGAGGAGGCTACGAGCAGTACTTC
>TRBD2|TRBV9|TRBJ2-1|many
CASSATGLAGYNEQFF
TGTGCCAGCAGCGCTACGGGACTAGCGGGGTACAATGAGCAGTTCTTC
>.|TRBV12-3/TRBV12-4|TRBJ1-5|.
CASSFPTDGNQPQHF
TGTGCCAGCAGTTTCCCAACAGACGGCAATCAGCCCCAGCATTTT
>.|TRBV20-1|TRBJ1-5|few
CSAYWAGAFNQPQHF
TGCAGTGCCTATTGGGCAGGGGCCTTCAATCAGCCCCAGCATTTT
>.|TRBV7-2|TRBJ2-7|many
CASSPLWPGEQYF
TGTGCCAGCAGCCCTCTGTGGCCGGGCGAGCAGTACTTC
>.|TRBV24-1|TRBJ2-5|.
CATSDQRTAQETQYF
TGTGCCACCAGTGATCAAAGGACAGCCCAAGAGACCCAGTACTTC
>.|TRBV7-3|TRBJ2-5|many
CASSLDISILETQYF
TGTGCCAGCAGCTTGGACATCTCTATTCTCGAGACCCAGTACTTC
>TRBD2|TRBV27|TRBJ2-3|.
CASSWGLAQDTQYF
TGTGCCAGCAGCTGGGGACTAGCGCAAGATACGCAGTATTTT
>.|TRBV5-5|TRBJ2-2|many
CASRLRAPADTGELFF
TGTGCCAGCAGACTACGGGCTCCCGCGGATACCGGGGAGCTGTTTTTT
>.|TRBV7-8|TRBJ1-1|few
CASSLMSGTVPEAFF
TGTGCCAGCAGCCTCATGTCCGGGACCGTCCCTGAAGCTTTCTTT
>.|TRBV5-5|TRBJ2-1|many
CASSLELMNEQFF
TGTGCCAGCAGCTTGGAGCTCATGAATGAGCAGTTCTTC
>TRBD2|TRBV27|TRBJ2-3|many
CASRQREPSTDTQYF
TGTGCCAGCCGCCAGCGGGAGCCTAGCACAGATACGCAGTATTTT
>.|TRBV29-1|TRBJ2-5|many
CSVAGGTGETQYF
TGCAGCGTTGCCGGCGGTACGGGGGAGACCCAGTACTTC
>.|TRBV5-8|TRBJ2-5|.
CASSGLTRQQETQYF
TGTGCCAGCAGCGGCTTGACCCGGCAGCAAGAGACCCAGTACTTC
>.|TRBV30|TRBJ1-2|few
CASDGYYGYTF
TGTGCCTCGGACGGATACTATGGCTACACCTTC
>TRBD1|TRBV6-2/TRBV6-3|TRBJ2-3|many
CASTESGQATDTQYF
TGTGCCAGCACCGAATCAGGACAGGCGACAGATACGCAGTATTTT
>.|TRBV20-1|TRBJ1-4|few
CSARDPFLQGGEKLFF
TGCAGTGCTAGAGATCCCTTTCTACAGGGAGGGGAAAAACTGTTTTTT
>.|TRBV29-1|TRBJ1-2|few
CSVVPGTGRDYGYTF
TGCAGCGTTGTTCCCGGGACGGGTAGGGACTATGGCTACACCTTC
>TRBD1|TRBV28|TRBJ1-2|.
CASSGGTGLSGYTF
TGTGCCAGCAGTGGAGGGACAGGGTTGTCTGGCTACACCTTC
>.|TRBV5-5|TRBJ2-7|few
CASSNPRGLSYEQYF
TGTGCCAGCAGCAACCCGCGGGGCCTTTCCTACGAGCAGTACTTC
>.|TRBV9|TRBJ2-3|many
CASSVVDPGGSTDTQYF
TGTGCCAGCAGCGTAGTCGACCCCGGGGGCAGCACAGATACGCAGTATTTT
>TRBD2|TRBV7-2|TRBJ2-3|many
CASSASGTSGDTQYF
TGTGCCAGCAGCGCATCCGGGACTAGCGGAGATACGCAGTATTTT
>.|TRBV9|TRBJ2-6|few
CASSGGVISFSGANVLTF
TGTGCCAGCAGCGGTGGGGTTATCAGTTTCTCTGGGGCCAACGTCCTGACTTTC